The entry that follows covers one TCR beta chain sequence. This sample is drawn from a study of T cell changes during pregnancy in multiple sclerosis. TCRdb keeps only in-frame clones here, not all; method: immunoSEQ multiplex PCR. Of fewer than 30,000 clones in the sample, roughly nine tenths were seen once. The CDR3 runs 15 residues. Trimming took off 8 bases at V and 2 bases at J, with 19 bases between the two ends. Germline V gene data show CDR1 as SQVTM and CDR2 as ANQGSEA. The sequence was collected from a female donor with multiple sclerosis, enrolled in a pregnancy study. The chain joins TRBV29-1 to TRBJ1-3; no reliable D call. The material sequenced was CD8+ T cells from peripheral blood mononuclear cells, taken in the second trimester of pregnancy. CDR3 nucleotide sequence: TGCAGCTGTGTTAGGAGAGGGCCCACTGGAAACACCATATATTTT. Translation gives CSCVRRGPTGNTIYF.